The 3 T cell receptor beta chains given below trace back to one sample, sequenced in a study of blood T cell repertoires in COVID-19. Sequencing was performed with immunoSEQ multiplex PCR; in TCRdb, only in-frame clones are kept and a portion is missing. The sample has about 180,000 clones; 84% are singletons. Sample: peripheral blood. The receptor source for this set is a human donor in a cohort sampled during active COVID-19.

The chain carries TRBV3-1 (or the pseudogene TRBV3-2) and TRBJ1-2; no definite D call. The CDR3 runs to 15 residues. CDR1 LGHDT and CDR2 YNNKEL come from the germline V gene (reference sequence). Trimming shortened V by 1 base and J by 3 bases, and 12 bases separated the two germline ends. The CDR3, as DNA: TGTGCCAGCAGCCAAGGCGAGGGTAGGGACTATGGCTACACCTTC. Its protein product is CASSQGEGRDYGYTF.

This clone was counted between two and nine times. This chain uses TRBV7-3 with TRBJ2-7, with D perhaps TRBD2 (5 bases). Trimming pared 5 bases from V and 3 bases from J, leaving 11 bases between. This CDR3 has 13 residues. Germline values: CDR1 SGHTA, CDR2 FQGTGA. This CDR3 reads CASSLDGDYEQYF. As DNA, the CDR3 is TGTGCCAGCAGCCTGGACGGGGACTACGAGCAGTACTTC.

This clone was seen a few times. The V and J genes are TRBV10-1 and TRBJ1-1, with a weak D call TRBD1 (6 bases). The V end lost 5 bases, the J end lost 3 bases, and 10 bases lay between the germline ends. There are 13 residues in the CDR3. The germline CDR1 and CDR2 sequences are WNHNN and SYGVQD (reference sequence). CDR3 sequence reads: CASSPAGDTEAFF. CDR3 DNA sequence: TGCGCCAGCAGTCCCGCAGGGGACACTGAAGCTTTCTTT.